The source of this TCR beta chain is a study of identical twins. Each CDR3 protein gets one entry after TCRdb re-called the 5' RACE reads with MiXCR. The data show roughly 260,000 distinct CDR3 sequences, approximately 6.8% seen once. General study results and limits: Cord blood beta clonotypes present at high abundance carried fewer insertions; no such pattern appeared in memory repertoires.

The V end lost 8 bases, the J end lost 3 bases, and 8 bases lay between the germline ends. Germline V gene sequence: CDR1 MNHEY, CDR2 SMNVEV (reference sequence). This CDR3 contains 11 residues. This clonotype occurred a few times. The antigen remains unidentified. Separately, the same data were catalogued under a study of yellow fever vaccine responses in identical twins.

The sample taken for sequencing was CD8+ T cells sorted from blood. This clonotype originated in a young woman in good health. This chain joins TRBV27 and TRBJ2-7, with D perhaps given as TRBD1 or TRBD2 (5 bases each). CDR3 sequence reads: CASRGLYEQYF. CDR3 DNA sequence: TGTGCCAGCCGGGGCCTCTACGAGCAGTACTTC.